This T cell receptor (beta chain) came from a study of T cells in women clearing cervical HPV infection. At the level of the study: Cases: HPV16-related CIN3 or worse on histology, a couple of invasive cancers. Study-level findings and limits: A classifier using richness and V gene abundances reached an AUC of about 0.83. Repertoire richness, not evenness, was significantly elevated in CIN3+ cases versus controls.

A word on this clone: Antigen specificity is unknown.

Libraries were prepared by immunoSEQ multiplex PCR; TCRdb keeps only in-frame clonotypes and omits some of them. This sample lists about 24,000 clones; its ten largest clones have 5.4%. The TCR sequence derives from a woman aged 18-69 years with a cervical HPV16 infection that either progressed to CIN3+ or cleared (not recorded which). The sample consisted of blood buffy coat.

The CDR3 region is CASSPPAGNTGELFF. The CDR3 DNA, read in part, is TGTGCCAGCTCACCTCCGGCAGGGAACACCGGGGAG. The rearrangement uses TRBV18 and TRBJ2-2, with D hard to call. The read falls 3 residues short of the CDR3 end, and the missing part is taken from the germline J gene. This CDR3 region has 15 residues. V lost 3 bases and J 1 base, leaving 9 bases between the germline ends. CDR1 and CDR2 from the germline V gene are KGHSH and LQKENI.